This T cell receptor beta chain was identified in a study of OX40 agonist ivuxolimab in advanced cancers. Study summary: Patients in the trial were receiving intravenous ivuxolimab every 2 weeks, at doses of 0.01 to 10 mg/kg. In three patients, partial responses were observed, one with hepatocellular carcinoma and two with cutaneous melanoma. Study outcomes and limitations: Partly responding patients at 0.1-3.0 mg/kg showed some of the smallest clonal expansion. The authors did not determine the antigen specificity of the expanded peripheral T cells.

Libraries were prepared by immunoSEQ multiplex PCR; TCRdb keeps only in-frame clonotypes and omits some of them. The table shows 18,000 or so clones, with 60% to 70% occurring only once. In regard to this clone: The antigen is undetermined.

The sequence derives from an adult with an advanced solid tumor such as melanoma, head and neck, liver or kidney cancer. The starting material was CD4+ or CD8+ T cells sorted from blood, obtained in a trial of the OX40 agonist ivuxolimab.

The CDR3: CASSIGGQGEAFF. For the CDR3, the DNA is TGTGCCAGCAGCATCGGGGGGCAAGGTGAAGCTTTCTTT. J is TRBJ1-1 and V is TRBV13; D is possibly TRBD1 (6 bases). Per the germline V gene, CDR1 is PRHDT and CDR2 is FYEKMQ (reference sequence). This CDR3 has 13 amino acids. Trimming stripped 5 bases from V and 7 bases from J, with 14 bases between.